This entry concerns a single T cell receptor (beta chain). Its matching antigen is unknown. Trimming at V came to 3 bases and at J to 1 base, leaving 8 bases not matched to a gene. Germline CDR1 MNHNS, CDR2 SASEGT. CDR3 length: 18 amino acids. The data stem from a study of OX40 agonist ivuxolimab in advanced cancers. The study, taken as a whole, reports: At doses 0.1 to 3.0 mg/kg, CD4+ and CD8+ clones expanded.

Here immunoSEQ multiplex PCR was the method, and the copy in TCRdb shows in-frame clones only, minus some. Of over 60,000 clones detected, 80% to 85% appear once; the ten largest clones hold over 2%. Sequencing was performed on CD4+ or CD8+ T cells sorted from blood, taken in a trial of the OX40 agonist ivuxolimab. The receptor's source is an adult with an advanced solid tumor such as melanoma, head and neck, liver or kidney cancer. The chain employs TRBV6-1 and TRBJ2-2; TRBD2 matches at 10 bases. CDR3 protein: CASSDRLAGGLNTGELFF. The DNA for the CDR3 is TGTGCCAGCAGTGATCGGTTAGCGGGGGGCCTGAACACCGGGGAGCTGTTTTTT.